This TCR beta chain is drawn from a study of cytomegalovirus exposure and HLA in healthy donors. General study findings and limits: Overall, approximately 180 TCR beta chains were annotated as cytomegalovirus-associated.

The V gene lost 5 bases and the J gene lost 7 bases, with 9 bases spanning the gap. The CDR3 contains 12 residues. Per the germline V gene, CDR1 is SGHNT and CDR2 is YENEEA. Comments on this clone: Its antigen is as yet unknown.

Primers included in the PCR were 60 Vbeta and 13 Jbeta primers. Here immunoSEQ multiplex PCR was the method, and the copy in TCRdb shows in-frame clones only, minus some. The table lists about 130,000 clones, 80% to 90% of them singletons. The V call is TRBV11-3, the J call TRBJ2-1; TRBD1 might be the D (5 bases). The source of this sequence is a man aged 50-60 years in good health and CMV-seronegative. Sequencing was carried out using PBMCs. CDR3 sequence (DNA): TGTGCCAGCAGCATAAGGGGAAATGAGCAGTTCTTC. Encoded protein: CASSIRGNEQFF.